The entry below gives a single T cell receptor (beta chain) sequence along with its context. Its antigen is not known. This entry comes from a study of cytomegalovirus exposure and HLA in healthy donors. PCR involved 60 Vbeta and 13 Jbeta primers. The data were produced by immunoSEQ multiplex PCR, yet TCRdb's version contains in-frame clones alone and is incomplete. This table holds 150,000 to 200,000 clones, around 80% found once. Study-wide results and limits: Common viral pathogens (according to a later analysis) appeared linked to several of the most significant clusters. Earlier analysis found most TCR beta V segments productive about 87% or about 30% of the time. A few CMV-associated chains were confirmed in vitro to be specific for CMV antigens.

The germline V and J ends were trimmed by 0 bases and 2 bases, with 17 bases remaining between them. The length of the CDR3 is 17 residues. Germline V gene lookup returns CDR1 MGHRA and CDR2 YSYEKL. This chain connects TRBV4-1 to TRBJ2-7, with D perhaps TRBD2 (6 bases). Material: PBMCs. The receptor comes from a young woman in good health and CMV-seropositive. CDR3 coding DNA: TGCGCCAGCAGCCAAGATCATTATCGGGAGAGGGCCTACGAGCAGTACTTC. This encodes CASSQDHYRERAYEQYF.